These 20 T cell receptor beta chains were sequenced from one sample in a study of blood T cell repertoires in COVID-19. Some clones are missing from TCRdb's copy, which holds only in-frame ones; the method was immunoSEQ multiplex PCR. This sample yields approximately 200,000 clones, of which just over 85% are seen a single time; nearly 4.5% belongs to the top ten. The sample consisted of peripheral blood. Every receptor here comes from a man aged 50 to 60 with acute or convalescent COVID-19.

The sample holds many counts of this clone. The rearrangement uses TRBV7-9 and TRBJ1-1; tentative D call: TRBD1 (5 bases). Trimming shortened V by 4 bases and J by 0 bases, and 12 bases separated the two germline ends. The CDR3 totals 15 residues. The V gene's germline CDR1 is SEHNR and CDR2 FQNEAQ (reference sequence). The chain's CDR3 is CASSSTGWVNTEAFF. CDR3 sequence (DNA): TGTGCCAGCAGCTCTACAGGATGGGTGAACACTGAAGCTTTCTTT.

This clone was observed a few times. CDR3 sequence: CASSQGETGLNEQFF. The CDR3 bases are TGCGCCAGCAGCCAAGGGGAGACAGGGCTCAATGAGCAGTTCTTC. The chain carries TRBV4-1 and TRBJ2-1, with 7 positions matching TRBD1. CDR1 is MGHRA, CDR2 YSYEKL, per germline. V was clipped by 1 base and J by 6 bases; unmatched bases: 6. This CDR3 has 15 amino acids.

The genes are TRBV25-1 and TRBJ1-4, with D possibly matching TRBD1 (6 bases). The germline V gene has CDR1 MGHDK and CDR2 SYGVNS. The CDR3 consists of 15 residues. Trimming took off 1 base at V and 8 bases at J, with 14 bases between the two ends. CDR3 region: CASSESVRGWEKLFF. The DNA for the CDR3 is TGTGCCAGCAGTGAATCGGTCAGGGGCTGGGAAAAACTGTTTTTT.

Notes on this clone: This sample also contains other DNA sequences that code for the same CDR3. The V gene is TRBV5-1, the J gene TRBJ1-2; 8 nucleotides match TRBD1. Germline trimming cut 4 bases from V and 5 bases from J; bases unmatched to any gene: 10. Germline V gene sequence: CDR1 SGHRS, CDR2 YFSETQ. The CDR3 has 15 residues. For the CDR3, the DNA is TGCGCCAGCAGCATTGGACAGGGCGCCCCTTATGGCTACACCTTC. Amino acid sequence: CASSIGQGAPYGYTF.

The rearrangement links TRBV7-9 to TRBJ2-7; 8 bases align to TRBD1. CDR1 and CDR2 from the germline V gene are SEHNR and FQNEAQ (reference sequence). CDR3 length equals 13 residues. The V and J ends lost 5 bases and 2 bases, in that order; junction bases with no gene match: 2. In nucleotides, the CDR3 is TGTGCCAGCAGCCGGGACAGGACCTACGAGCAGTACTTC. Its protein product is CASSRDRTYEQYF.

In regard to this clone: Within the sample, other DNA sequences also encode this same CDR3. This chain connects TRBV10-3 to TRBJ1-5, with 9 bases lining up with TRBD1. The J segment lost 1 base and the V segment lost 5 bases, leaving 3 bases of the junction unmatched. This CDR3 has 15 amino acids. Germline loops: CDR1 ENHRY, CDR2 SYGVKD. The CDR3 nucleotides read TGTGCCATCAGTAAGGGACAGGGAAGCAATCAGCCCCAGCATTTT. It specifies CAISKGQGSNQPQHF.

The chain joins TRBV18 to TRBJ1-3, with 8 bases fitting TRBD1. With 4 bases clipped from V and 4 bases from J, the junction kept 12 bases outside the gene matches. The CDR3 is 17 residues long. Per the germline V gene, CDR1 is KGHSH and CDR2 is LQKENI. The CDR3 sequence: CASSLQPSGGSGNTIYF. The CDR3, as DNA: TGTGCCAGCTCACTACAACCGTCAGGGGGCTCAGGAAACACCATATATTTT.

In its sample, this clone was seen once. The CDR3 DNA sequence: TGTGCCACCTCATGGGGTCGGACAGGGAACACTGAAGCTTTCTTT. It codes for CATSWGRTGNTEAFF. This rearrangement joins TRBV19 to TRBJ1-1; 7 bases align to TRBD1. Trimming took 10 bases from V and 1 from J; bases not matched to a gene: 12. From germline, CDR1 is LNHDA and CDR2 SQIVND (reference sequence). The CDR3 is 15 residues long. Full variable domain (remainder filled in from reference TRBV19 and TRBJ1-1): DGGITQSPKYLFRKEGQNVTLSCEQNLNHDAMYWYRQDPGQGLRLIYYSQIVNDFQKGDIAEGYSVSREKKESFPLTVTSAQKNPTAFYLCATSWGRTGNTEAFFGQGTRLTVV.

This sequence joins TRBV7-3 and TRBJ2-3, with D unclear. The germline gives CDR1 SGHTA, CDR2 FQGTGA. The CDR3 has 13 residues. Deletions cut 4 bases from V and 4 bases from J, with 9 bases between. The CDR3, as DNA: TGTGCCAGCAGCTCGTACCTATCAGATACGCAGTATTTT. Translating gives CASSSYLSDTQYF.

A single count supports this clone. The chain combines TRBV5-6 with TRBJ1-6; D gene ambiguous. Trimming took off 2 bases at V and 7 bases at J, with 7 bases between the two ends. This CDR3 contains 13 residues. The germline CDR1 and CDR2 sequences are SGHDT and YYEEEE. The CDR3 DNA follows: TGTGCCAGCAGCTTCCAGGAAAATTCACCCCTCCACTTT. Translated, it gives CASSFQENSPLHF. Full variable domain (remainder filled in from reference TRBV5-6 and TRBJ1-6): DAGVTQSPTHLIKTRGQQVTLRCSPKSGHDTVSWYQQALGQGPQFIFQYYEEEERQRGNFPDRFSGHQFPNYSSELNVNALLLGDSALYLCASSFQENSPLHFGNGTRLTVT.

The chain joins TRBV10-3 to TRBJ2-7; 10 nucleotides match TRBD1. This CDR3 comprises 14 residues. Germline-derived CDR1 and CDR2 are ENHRY and SYGVKD. With 2 bases clipped from V and 4 bases from J, the junction kept 2 bases outside the gene matches. The CDR3 is CAISEDRGPYEQYF. The CDR3 nucleotides are TGTGCCATCAGTGAGGACAGGGGGCCGTACGAGCAGTACTTC.

The CDR3 loop reads CASRWARNTEAFF. As DNA, the CDR3 is TGTGCCAGCAGATGGGCGCGGAACACTGAAGCTTTCTTT. The V gene is TRBV12-3 or TRBV12-4, the J gene TRBJ1-1; no firm D call. The germline V and J ends were trimmed by 6 bases and 1 base, with 9 bases remaining between them. The CDR3 runs to 13 residues.

V is TRBV20-1 and J is TRBJ1-2; 8 nucleotides align to TRBD1. Germline V gives CDR1 DFQATT, CDR2 SNEGSKA (reference sequence). CDR3 length: 14 residues. Unmatched junction bases numbered 7, after V lost 3 bases and J lost 4 bases. The CDR3 region is CSASPQGAGYGYTF. The CDR3 DNA reads TGCAGTGCTAGTCCCCAGGGGGCCGGCTATGGCTACACCTTC.

This clone was counted between two and nine times. CDR3 sequence reads: CASSHAGTGGPGGYEQYF. The CDR3 DNA follows: TGCGCCAGCAGCCATGCCGGGACAGGGGGCCCTGGGGGCTACGAGCAGTACTTC. The chain employs TRBV4-1 and TRBJ2-7; 12 bases are shared with TRBD1. J lost 3 bases, V lost 3 bases, and 12 bases had no gene match. This CDR3 region has 18 residues. Germline CDR1 and CDR2: MGHRA and YSYEKL.

The chain combines TRBV6-5 with TRBJ1-1, with TRBD1 matching 7 bases. V gave up 0 bases and J gave up 5 bases; unmatched junction bases: 6. The CDR3 totals 15 residues. From germline, CDR1 is MNHEY and CDR2 SVGAGI. CDR3 region: CASSYSLGGSTEAFF. The CDR3 nucleotides read TGTGCCAGCAGTTACTCTCTAGGGGGCTCTACTGAAGCTTTCTTT.

V is TRBV18 and J is TRBJ1-4; D might be TRBD1 (5 bases). Trimming cost V 3 bases and J 8 bases, with 13 bases left between them. Germline V gives CDR1 KGHSH, CDR2 LQKENI. CDR3 length: 14 residues. CDR3 loop: CASSPQGAKEKLFF. In nucleotides, the CDR3 is TGTGCCAGCTCACCGCAAGGGGCGAAGGAAAAACTGTTTTTT.

The chain links TRBV5-1 to TRBJ2-1; 7 bases are shared with TRBD2. Germline trimming cut 5 bases from V and 5 bases from J; bases unmatched to any gene: 1. This CDR3 has 12 amino acids. Germline V gene data show CDR1 as SGHRS and CDR2 as YFSETQ. The CDR3 sequence is CASRRENNEQFF. The DNA of the CDR3 is TGCGCCAGCAGGCGGGAGAACAATGAGCAGTTCTTC.

The chain recombines TRBV5-1 with TRBJ2-7; D is possibly TRBD2 (6 bases). The CDR3 spans 15 residues. Looked up from germline, CDR1 is SGHRS and CDR2 is YFSETQ. Between the trimmed V and J ends, which lost 4 bases and 3 bases, there was a span of 17 bases. The CDR3: CASSIGTRTIYEQYF. The CDR3 DNA follows: TGCGCCAGCAGCATAGGGACTCGAACAATCTACGAGCAGTACTTC.

The chain couples TRBV29-1 to TRBJ2-5; maybe TRBD1 (6 bases). The CDR3 extends over 13 amino acids. V shed 5 bases and J shed 5 bases, with 15 bases lying between them. Germline-derived CDR1 and CDR2 are SQVTM and ANQGSEA. The CDR3 loop is CSVLGQFGETQYF. The CDR3 DNA is TGCAGCGTTCTAGGACAGTTCGGGGAGACCCAGTACTTC.

The CDR3 sequence is CASSLAASESSYEQYF. CDR3 DNA: TGTGCCAGCAGCTTAGCTGCTAGCGAAAGCTCCTACGAGCAGTACTTC. V and J are TRBV7-2 and TRBJ2-7; a weak D match, TRBD2 (6 bases). Germline values: CDR1 SGHTA, CDR2 FQGNSA. The V end lost 0 bases, the J end lost 0 bases, and 12 bases lay between the germline ends. This CDR3 has 16 amino acids. The full variable domain, completed using reference TRBV7-2 and TRBJ2-7, is GAGVSQSPSNKVTEKGKDVELRCDPISGHTALYWYRQSLGQGLEFLIYFQGNSAPDKSGLPSDRFSAERTGGSVSTLTIQRTQQEDSAVYLCASSLAASESSYEQYFGPGTRLTVT.